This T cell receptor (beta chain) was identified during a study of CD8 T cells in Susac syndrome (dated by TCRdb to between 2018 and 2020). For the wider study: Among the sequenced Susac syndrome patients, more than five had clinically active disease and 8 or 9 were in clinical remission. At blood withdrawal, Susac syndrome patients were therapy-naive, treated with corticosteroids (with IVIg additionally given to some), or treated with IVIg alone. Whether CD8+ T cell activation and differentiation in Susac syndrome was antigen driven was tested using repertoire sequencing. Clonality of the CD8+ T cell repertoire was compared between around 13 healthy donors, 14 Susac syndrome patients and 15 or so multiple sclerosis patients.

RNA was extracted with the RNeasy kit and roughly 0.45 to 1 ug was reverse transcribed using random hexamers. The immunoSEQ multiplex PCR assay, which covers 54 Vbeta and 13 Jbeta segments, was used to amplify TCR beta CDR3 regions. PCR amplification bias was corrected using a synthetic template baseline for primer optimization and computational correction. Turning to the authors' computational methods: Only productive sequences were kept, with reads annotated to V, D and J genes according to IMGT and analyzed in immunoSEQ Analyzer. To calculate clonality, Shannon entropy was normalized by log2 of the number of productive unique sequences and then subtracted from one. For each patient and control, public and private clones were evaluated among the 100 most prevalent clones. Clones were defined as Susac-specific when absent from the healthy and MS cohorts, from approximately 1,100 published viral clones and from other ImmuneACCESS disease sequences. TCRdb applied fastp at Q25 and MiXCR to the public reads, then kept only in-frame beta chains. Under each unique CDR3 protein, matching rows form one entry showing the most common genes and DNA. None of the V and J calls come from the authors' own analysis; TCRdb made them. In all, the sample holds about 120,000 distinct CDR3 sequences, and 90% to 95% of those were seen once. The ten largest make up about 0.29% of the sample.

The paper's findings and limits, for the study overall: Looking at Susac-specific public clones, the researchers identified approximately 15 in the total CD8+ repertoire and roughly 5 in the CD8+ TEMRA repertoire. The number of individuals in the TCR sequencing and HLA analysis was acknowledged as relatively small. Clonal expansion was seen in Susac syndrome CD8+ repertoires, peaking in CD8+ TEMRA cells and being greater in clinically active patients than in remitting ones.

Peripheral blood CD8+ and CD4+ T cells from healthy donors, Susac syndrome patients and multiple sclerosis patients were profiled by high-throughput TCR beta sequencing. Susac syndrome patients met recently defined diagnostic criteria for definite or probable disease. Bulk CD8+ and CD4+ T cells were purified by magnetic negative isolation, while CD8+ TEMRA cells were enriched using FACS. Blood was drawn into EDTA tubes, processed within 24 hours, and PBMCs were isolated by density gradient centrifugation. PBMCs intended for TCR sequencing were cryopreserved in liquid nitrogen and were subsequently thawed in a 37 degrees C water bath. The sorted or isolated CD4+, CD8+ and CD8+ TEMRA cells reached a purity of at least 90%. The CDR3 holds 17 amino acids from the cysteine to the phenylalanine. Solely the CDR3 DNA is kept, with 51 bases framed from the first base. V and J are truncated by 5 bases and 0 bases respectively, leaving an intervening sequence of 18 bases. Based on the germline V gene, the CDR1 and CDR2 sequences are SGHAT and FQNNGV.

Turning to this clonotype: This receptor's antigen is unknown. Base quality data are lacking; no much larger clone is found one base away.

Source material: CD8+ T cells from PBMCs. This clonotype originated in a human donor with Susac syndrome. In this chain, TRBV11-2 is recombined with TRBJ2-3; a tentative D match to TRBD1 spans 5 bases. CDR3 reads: CASSHSVGRSSTDTQYF. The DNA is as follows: TGTGCCAGCAGCCACTCCGTGGGGCGGTCTAGCACAGATACGCAGTATTTT.